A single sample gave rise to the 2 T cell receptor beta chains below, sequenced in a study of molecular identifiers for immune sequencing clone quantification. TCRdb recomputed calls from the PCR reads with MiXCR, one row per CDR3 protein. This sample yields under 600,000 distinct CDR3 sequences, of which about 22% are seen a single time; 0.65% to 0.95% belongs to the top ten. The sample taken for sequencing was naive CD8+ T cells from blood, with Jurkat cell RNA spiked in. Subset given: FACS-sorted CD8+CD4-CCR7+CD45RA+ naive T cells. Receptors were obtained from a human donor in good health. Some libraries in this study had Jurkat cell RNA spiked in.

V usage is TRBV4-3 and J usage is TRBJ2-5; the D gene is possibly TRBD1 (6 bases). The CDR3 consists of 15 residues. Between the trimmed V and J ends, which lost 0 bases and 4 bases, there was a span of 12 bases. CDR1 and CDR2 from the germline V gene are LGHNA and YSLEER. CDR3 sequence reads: CASSQDSGDPETQYF. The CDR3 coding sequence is TGCGCCAGCAGCCAAGATTCAGGGGACCCAGAGACCCAGTACTTC.

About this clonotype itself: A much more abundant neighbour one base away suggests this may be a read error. The chain's CDR3 is CASSDPGRQKYF. DNA of the CDR3: TGTGCCAGCAGTGATCCGGGACGGCAAAAGTACTTC. The chain has TRBV2 and TRBJ2-5, with D perhaps assigned TRBD1 or TRBD2 (5 bases each). CDR1 and CDR2 from the germline V gene are SNHLY and FYNNEI. CDR3 length: 12 amino acids. Trimming shortened V by 3 bases and J by 12 bases, and 14 bases separated the two germline ends.